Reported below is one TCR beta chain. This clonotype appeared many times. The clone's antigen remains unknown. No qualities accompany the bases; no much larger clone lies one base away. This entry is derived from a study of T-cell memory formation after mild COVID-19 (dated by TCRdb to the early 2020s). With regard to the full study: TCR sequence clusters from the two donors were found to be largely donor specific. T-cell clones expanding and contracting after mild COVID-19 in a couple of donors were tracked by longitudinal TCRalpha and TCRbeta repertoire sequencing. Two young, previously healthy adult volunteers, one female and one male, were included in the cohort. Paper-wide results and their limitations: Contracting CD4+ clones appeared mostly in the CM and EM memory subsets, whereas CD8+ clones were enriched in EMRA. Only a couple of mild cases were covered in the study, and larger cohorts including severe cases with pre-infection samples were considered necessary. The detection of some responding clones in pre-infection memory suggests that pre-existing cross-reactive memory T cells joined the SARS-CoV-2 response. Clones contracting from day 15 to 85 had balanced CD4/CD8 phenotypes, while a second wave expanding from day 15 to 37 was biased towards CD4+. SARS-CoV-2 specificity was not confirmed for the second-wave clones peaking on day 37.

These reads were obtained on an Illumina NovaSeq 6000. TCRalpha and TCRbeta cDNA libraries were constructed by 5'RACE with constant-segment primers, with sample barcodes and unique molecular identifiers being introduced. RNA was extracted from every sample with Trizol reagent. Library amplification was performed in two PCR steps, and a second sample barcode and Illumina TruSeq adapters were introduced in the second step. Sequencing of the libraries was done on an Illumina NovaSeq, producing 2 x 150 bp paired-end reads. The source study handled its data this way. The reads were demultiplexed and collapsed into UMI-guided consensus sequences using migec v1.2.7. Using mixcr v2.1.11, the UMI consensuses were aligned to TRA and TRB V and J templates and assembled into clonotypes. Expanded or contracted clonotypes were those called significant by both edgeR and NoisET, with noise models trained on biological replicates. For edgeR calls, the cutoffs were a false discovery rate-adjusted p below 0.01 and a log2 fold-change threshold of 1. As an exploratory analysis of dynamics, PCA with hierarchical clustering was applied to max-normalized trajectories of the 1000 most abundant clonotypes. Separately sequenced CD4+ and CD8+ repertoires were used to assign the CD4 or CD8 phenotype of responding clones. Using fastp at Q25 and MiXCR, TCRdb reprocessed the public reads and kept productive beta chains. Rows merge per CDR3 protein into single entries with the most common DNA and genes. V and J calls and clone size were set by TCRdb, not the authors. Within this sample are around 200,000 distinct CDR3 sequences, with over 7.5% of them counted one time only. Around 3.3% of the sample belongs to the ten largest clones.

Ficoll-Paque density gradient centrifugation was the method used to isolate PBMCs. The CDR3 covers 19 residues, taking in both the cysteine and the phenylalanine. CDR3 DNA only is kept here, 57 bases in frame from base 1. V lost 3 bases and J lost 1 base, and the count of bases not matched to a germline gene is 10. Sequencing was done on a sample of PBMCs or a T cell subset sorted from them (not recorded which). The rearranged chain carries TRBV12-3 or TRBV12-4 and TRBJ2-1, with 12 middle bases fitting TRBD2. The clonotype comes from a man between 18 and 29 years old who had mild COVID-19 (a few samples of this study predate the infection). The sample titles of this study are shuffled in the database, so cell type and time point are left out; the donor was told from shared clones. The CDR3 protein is CASSFASGGVYYSYNEQFF. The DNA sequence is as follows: TGTGCCAGCAGTTTCGCTAGCGGGGGGGTATATTATTCCTACAATGAGCAGTTCTTC.